This T cell receptor beta chain was sequenced for a study of cytomegalovirus exposure and HLA in healthy donors. Findings and caveats of the study: Most observed TCR sequences were rare, whereas some public TCRs were detected in many donors. Earlier analysis found most TCR beta V segments productive about 90% or about 30% of the time.

Regarding this clone: The antigen is undetermined. One end of the junction fails to match germline, which may point to a read error.

The PCR was carried out with 60 Vbeta primers and 13 Jbeta primers. The table came from immunoSEQ multiplex PCR; TCRdb's copy has only in-frame clones and leaves some out. The sample includes about 120,000 clones, under 90% of them seen just once. Healthy bone marrow donors formed the donor group. Germline V lookup: CDR1 SNHLY, CDR2 FYNNEI. The length of the CDR3 is 16 residues. This receptor was taken from a woman between 25 and 40 years old in good health and CMV-seronegative. This sequence joins TRBV2 and TRBJ1-4; a weak D match, TRBD1 (6 bases). Sample: PBMCs. The CDR3 reads CASSEGGPAGEGRKPF. The CDR3 bases are TGTGCCAGCAGTGAAGGAGGTCCGGCAGGGGAAGGTCGAAAACCTTTT.